The present TCR beta chain was sequenced within a study of blood T cell repertoires in COVID-19. TCRdb keeps only in-frame clones here, not all; method: immunoSEQ multiplex PCR. The sample has 150,000 to 200,000 clones, over 70% seen once. Per the germline V gene, CDR1 is SGHNT and CDR2 is YYREEE (reference sequence). There are 15 residues in the CDR3. The trim removed 4 bases at V and 6 bases at J, leaving 9 bases unmatched. Input material: peripheral blood. The chain has TRBV5-4 and TRBJ2-1; 8 bases match TRBD2. This receptor was obtained from a man aged 55-75 years with active or convalescent COVID-19. Here the CDR3 DNA reads TGTGCCAGCAGCGTCGGGAGGGCCGTAAGCAATGAGCAGTTCTTC. Protein: CASSVGRAVSNEQFF.